Below are 22 T cell receptor beta chains sequenced from a single sample in a study of beta chain features in type 1 diabetes. cDNA synthesis used the whole RNA isolate, giving expressed TCRB sequences. Method: immunoSEQ multiplex PCR; TCRdb's copy keeps in-frame clones and lacks some. The table shows roughly 450,000 clones, with 11% occurring only once. Source material: naive CD4+ T cells from blood. These receptors were taken from a woman aged 18-35 years in good health.

In its sample, this clone was seen a few times. J is TRBJ1-3 and V is TRBV29-1, with D possibly TRBD1 on 5 matching bases. Germline CDR1 is SQVTM and CDR2 is ANQGSEA. There are 15 residues in the CDR3. Trimming shortened V by 2 bases and J by 2 bases, and 13 bases separated the two germline ends. DNA for the CDR3: TGCAGCGTTGAATATCCGCAGGGAGCTGGAAACACCATATATTTT. This codes for CSVEYPQGAGNTIYF.

This clone was seen only a few times. The chain recombines TRBV7-9 with TRBJ2-5; 8 bases line up with TRBD1. V lost 2 bases and J lost 5; bases outside the gene matches: 4. Germline V gives CDR1 SEHNR, CDR2 FQNEAQ (reference sequence). The CDR3 has 14 residues. The CDR3 is CASSLRTGWETQYF. CDR3 sequence (DNA): TGTGCCAGCAGCTTAAGGACAGGGTGGGAGACCCAGTACTTC.

This clone was detected only a few times. This chain connects TRBV7-8 to TRBJ2-7; 8 bases are shared with TRBD1. The CDR3 covers 16 residues. With 1 base clipped from V and 0 bases from J, the junction kept 5 bases outside the gene matches. Germline values: CDR1 SGHVS, CDR2 FQNEAQ. CDR3 sequence (DNA): TGTGCCAGCAGCTTAGGATACAGGGGGTACTCCTACGAGCAGTACTTC. Translating it yields CASSLGYRGYSYEQYF.

This clone was found a few times. The chain employs TRBV6-1 and TRBJ1-2; D is perhaps TRBD1 (5 bases). V lost 2 bases, J lost 2 bases, and 12 bases lay in between. CDR3 length: 15 amino acids. Germline CDR1 is MNHNS and CDR2 is SASEGT. The CDR3 spells CASSETLRGNYGYTF. The CDR3 region has the DNA TGTGCCAGCAGTGAAACGCTGAGGGGAAACTATGGCTACACCTTC.

In its sample, this clone was seen a few times. This sequence joins TRBV15 and TRBJ2-1; TRBD1 agrees at 8 bases. The V segment lost 8 bases and the J segment 7 bases; nucleotides outside the gene matches: 7. CDR1 and CDR2 from the germline V gene are LNHNV and YYDKDF (reference sequence). CDR3 length: 13 residues. The CDR3 here is CATGTGAVNEQFF. Written as DNA, the CDR3 is TGTGCCACCGGGACAGGTGCAGTGAATGAGCAGTTCTTC.

The V and J genes are TRBV21-1 and TRBJ2-5; TRBD2 was called by the table and not checked on the DNA. TRBV21-1 has pseudogene status. The CDR3 consists of 14 residues. CDR3 protein: CADTSGLAGTEQYF. Written as DNA, the CDR3 is TGTGCCGATACGTCGGGACTAGCGGGTACTGAGCAGTACTTC.

This clone was seen only a few times. The chain employs TRBV4-3 and TRBJ2-2; weak D call: TRBD1 (6 bases). The CDR3 contains 15 residues. V was cut by 4 bases and J by 1 base, with 10 bases left in between. Germline V lookup: CDR1 LGHNA, CDR2 YSLEER. The CDR3 sequence: CASSLGQWNTGELFF. The CDR3 DNA sequence: TGCGCCAGCAGCCTCGGACAGTGGAACACCGGGGAGCTGTTTTTT.

The chain joins TRBV14 to TRBJ2-7; TRBD1 matches 8 bases. The CDR3 covers 14 residues. Germline loops: CDR1 SGHDN, CDR2 FVKESK. Unmatched junction bases numbered 6, after V lost 4 bases and J lost 4 bases. The CDR3 reads CASSLGTGFYEQYF. The DNA of the CDR3 is TGTGCCAGCAGCCTAGGGACAGGCTTTTACGAGCAGTACTTC.

The chain couples TRBV6-5 to TRBJ2-7; the D is unclear. Trimming took off 2 bases at V and 7 bases at J, with 15 bases between the two ends. Germline CDR1 reads MNHEY; CDR2 reads SVGAGI. The CDR3 runs to 14 residues. CDR3 sequence reads: CASSYTLSGLEQYF. In DNA, the CDR3 is TGTGCCAGCAGTTACACACTAAGTGGGCTGGAGCAGTACTTC.

The table lists this clone with a few counts. The chain couples TRBV14 to TRBJ2-1; 11 positions agree with TRBD2. CDR1 SGHDN and CDR2 FVKESK come from the germline V gene. This CDR3 comprises 15 residues. V trimming: 4 bases; J trimming: 1 base; junction bases outside the gene matches: 0. CDR3 nucleotide sequence: TGTGCCAGCAGCCGACTAGCGGGGTCCTACAATGAGCAGTTCTTC. Protein sequence: CASSRLAGSYNEQFF.

This chain links TRBV6-5 with TRBJ2-7, with D tentatively TRBD2 (5 bases). V was clipped by 2 bases and J by 7 bases, with 6 bases between them. CDR3 length equals 11 residues. Germline V gene data show CDR1 as MNHEY and CDR2 as SVGAGI. The CDR3 protein is CASSYREEQYF. The CDR3 DNA reads as TGTGCCAGCAGTTACCGGGAAGAGCAGTACTTC.

Comments on this clone: The sample holds other DNA sequences that translate to the same CDR3. V and J are TRBV7-2 and TRBJ2-1; D unclear. V lost 1 base to trimming and J lost 2 bases, with 6 bases between them. CDR1 is SGHTA and CDR2 is FQGNSA in the germline V gene. CDR3 length: 14 residues. The CDR3 loop reads CASSLGTAYNEQFF. As DNA, the CDR3 is TGTGCCAGCAGCTTAGGCACAGCCTACAATGAGCAGTTCTTC.

The chain recombines TRBV20-1 with TRBJ2-1; D is tentatively TRBD1 or TRBD2 (6 bases each). CDR3 length equals 11 residues. Germline CDR1 and CDR2: DFQATT and SNEGSKA (reference sequence). The ends were cut back, 5 bases at V and 15 bases at J, with 17 bases in the middle. CDR3 residues: CSARGTPRTFF. The CDR3 DNA reads as TGCAGTGCTCGGGGGACACCCAGAACGTTCTTC.

The chain carries TRBV7-9 and TRBJ2-3; D gene uncertain. Germline CDR1 is SEHNR and CDR2 is FQNEAQ (reference sequence). Trimming removed 0 bases at V and 2 bases at J, with 6 bases between. There are 14 residues in the CDR3. The CDR3 coding sequence is TGTGCCAGCAGCTTAGCCTCCCACACAGATACGCAGTATTTT. Protein sequence: CASSLASHTDTQYF. Complete variable domain (other parts from reference TRBV7-9 and TRBJ2-3): DTGVSQNPRHKITKRGQNVTFRCDPISEHNRLYWYRQTLGQGPEFLTYFQNEAQLEKSRLLSDRFSAERPKGSFSTLEIQRTEQGDSAMYLCASSLASHTDTQYFGPGTRLTVL.

About this clone: The same CDR3 is also encoded by other DNA sequences in this sample. The chain has TRBV29-1 and TRBJ2-3; D is perhaps TRBD2 (6 bases). CDR1 is SQVTM, CDR2 ANQGSEA, per germline. CDR3 size: 13 residues. Trimming removed 5 bases from V and 0 bases from J, with 9 bases in between. For the CDR3, the DNA is TGCAGCGTTTCAGGGACTAGCACAGATACGCAGTATTTT. As protein: CSVSGTSTDTQYF.

There are a few counts of this clone. CDR3 in amino acids: CASSPRRQNTGELFF. The CDR3 DNA follows: TGTGCCAGCAGCCCCCGACGGCAGAACACCGGGGAGCTGTTTTTT. The chain uses TRBV7-8 and TRBJ2-2; D gene unclear. This CDR3 region has 15 residues. Germline CDR1 and CDR2: SGHVS and FQNEAQ. V was trimmed by 5 bases and J by 1 base, leaving 11 bases between them.

The V gene is TRBV28, the J gene TRBJ1-4; 8 nucleotides align to TRBD1. The CDR3 sequence is 15 residues long. Germline CDR1 reads MDHEN; CDR2 reads SYDVKM. Trimming took 6 bases from V and 5 from J; bases not matched to a gene: 8. CDR3 bases: TGTGCCAGCAGCTTCCAGGGACAGGTGAATGAAAAACTGTTTTTT. It is translated as CASSFQGQVNEKLFF.

Worth noting for this clone: Other DNA sequences of this sample code for an identical CDR3. The genes are TRBV2 and TRBJ2-5; D not certain. The CDR3 totals 12 residues. Trimming removed 3 bases from V and 1 base from J, with 3 bases in between. Germline loops: CDR1 SNHLY, CDR2 FYNNEI. In nucleotides, the CDR3 is TGTGCCAGCAGTGAGTTCCAAGAGACCCAGTACTTC. It yields the protein CASSEFQETQYF.

The chain employs TRBV28 and TRBJ1-6, with TRBD1 as a possible D gene (5 bases). CDR1 and CDR2 from the germline V gene are MDHEN and SYDVKM. CDR3 length: 13 amino acids. Trimming left V 5 bases short and J 7 bases short, with 9 bases between. The chain's CDR3 is CASSQGRNSPLHF. In nucleotides, the CDR3 is TGTGCCAGCAGTCAGGGCCGGAATTCACCCCTCCACTTT. The full variable domain, with the rest looked up from reference TRBV28 and TRBJ1-6, is DVKVTQSSRYLVKRTGEKVFLECVQDMDHENMFWYRQDPGLGLRLIYFSYDVKMKEKGDIPEGYSVSREKKERFSLILESASTNQTSMYLCASSQGRNSPLHFGNGTRLTVT.

This clone was detected a few times. The chain recombines TRBV5-8 with TRBJ1-6; no definite D call. Germline V lookup: CDR1 SGHTS, CDR2 YDEGEE. This CDR3 region has 15 residues. Trimming removed 0 bases from V and 9 bases from J, with 13 bases in between. CDR3 region: CASSLEGRVRSPLHF. CDR3 coding DNA: TGTGCCAGCAGCTTGGAGGGCCGAGTTCGTTCACCCCTCCACTTT. Combining the CDR3 with reference TRBV5-8 and TRBJ1-6 gives the whole variable domain EAGVTQSPTHLIKTRGQQATLRCSPISGHTSVYWYQQALGLGLQFLLWYDEGEERNRGNFPPRFSGRQFPNYSSELNVNALELEDSALYLCASSLEGRVRSPLHFGNGTRLTVT.

The rearrangement joins TRBV10-3 to TRBJ2-5; D possibly corresponds to TRBD2 (5 bases). The CDR3 sequence is 13 residues long. The V and J ends lost 2 bases and 4 bases respectively, with 8 bases between them. Germline CDR1 ENHRY, CDR2 SYGVKD. The CDR3 is CAISERELETQYF. In DNA, the CDR3 is TGTGCCATCAGTGAGCGGGAACTAGAGACCCAGTACTTC.

The chain uses TRBV7-2 and TRBJ2-5; no clear D. V lost 3 bases, J lost 4 bases, and 12 bases lay in between. CDR1 and CDR2 (germline): SGHTA, FQGNSA. The CDR3 runs to 14 residues. The CDR3 DNA reads TGTGCCAGCAGCTTTGTCGAGCAGCGAGAGACCCAGTACTTC. This codes for CASSFVEQRETQYF. Full variable domain (remainder filled in from reference TRBV7-2 and TRBJ2-5): GAGVSQSPSNKVTEKGKDVELRCDPISGHTALYWYRQSLGQGLEFLIYFQGNSAPDKSGLPSDRFSAERTGGSVSTLTIQRTQQEDSAVYLCASSFVEQRETQYFGPGTRLLVL.